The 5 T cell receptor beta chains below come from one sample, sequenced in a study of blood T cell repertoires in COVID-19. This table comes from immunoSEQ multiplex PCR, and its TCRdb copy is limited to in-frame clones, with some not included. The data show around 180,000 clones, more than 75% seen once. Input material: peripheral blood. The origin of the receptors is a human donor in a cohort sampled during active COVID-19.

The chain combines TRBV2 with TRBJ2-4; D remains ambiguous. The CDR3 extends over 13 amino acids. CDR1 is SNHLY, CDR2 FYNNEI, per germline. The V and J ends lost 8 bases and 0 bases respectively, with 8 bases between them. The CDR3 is CASWSLAKNIQYF. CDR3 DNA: TGTGCCAGCTGGAGTCTAGCCAAAAACATTCAGTACTTC.

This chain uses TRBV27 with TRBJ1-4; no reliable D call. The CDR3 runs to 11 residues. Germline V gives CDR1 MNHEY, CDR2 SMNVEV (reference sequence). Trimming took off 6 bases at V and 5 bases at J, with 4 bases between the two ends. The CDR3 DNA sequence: TGTGCCAGCAGGGGCAATGAAAAACTGTTTTTT. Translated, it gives CASRGNEKLFF.

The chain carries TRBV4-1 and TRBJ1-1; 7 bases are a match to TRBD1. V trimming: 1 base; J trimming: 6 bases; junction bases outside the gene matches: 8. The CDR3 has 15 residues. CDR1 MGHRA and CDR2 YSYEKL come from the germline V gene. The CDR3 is CASSQADREGSEAFF. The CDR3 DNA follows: TGCGCCAGCAGCCAAGCAGACAGGGAAGGGTCTGAAGCTTTCTTT.

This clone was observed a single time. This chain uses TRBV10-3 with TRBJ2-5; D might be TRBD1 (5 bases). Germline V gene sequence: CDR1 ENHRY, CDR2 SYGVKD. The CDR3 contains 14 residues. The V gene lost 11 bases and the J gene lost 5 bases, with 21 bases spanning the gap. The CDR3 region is CASRRQGGDETQYF. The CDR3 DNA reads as TGTGCCTCTCGAAGGCAGGGTGGTGACGAGACCCAGTACTTC.

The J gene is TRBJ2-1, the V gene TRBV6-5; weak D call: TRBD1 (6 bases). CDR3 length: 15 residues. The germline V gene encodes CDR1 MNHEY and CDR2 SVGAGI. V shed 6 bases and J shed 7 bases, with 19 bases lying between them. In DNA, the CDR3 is TGTGCCAGCAGGCCGGACAGCCGGGGAAGGAATGAGCAGTTCTTC. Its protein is CASRPDSRGRNEQFF.